The clone carrying this T cell receptor (beta chain) was seen more than once but under ten times. Its cognate antigen is unknown. The CDR3 is 13 residues long. Germline CDR1 reads MNHEY; CDR2 reads SVGAGI. The V end was cut by 8 bases, the J end by 4 bases, with 11 bases between. TCRdb re-called the 5' RACE reads with MiXCR, one entry per CDR3 protein. The repertoire holds around 90,000 distinct CDR3 sequences, about 15% seen once, with 39% in the top ten. This entry is derived from a study of T-cell memory formation after mild COVID-19. Broader study findings: Contracting clones localized mainly to CM and EM when CD4+ and mainly to EMRA when CD8+. Among clones peaking at day 37 in the second wave, SARS-CoV-2 specificity remained unconfirmed.

The chain carries TRBV6-5 and TRBJ2-2; D is unclear. The sequence was obtained from a young man who had mild COVID-19 (a few samples of this study predate the infection). Cell type and time point are not known. Sequencing was performed on PBMCs or a T cell subset sorted from them (not recorded which). The DNA for the CDR3 is TGTGCCAGCTTCCCAGCTGCCACCGGGGAGCTGTTTTTT. Its translation: CASFPAATGELFF.